This entry lists 12 T cell receptor beta chains sequenced from one sample in a study of vaccination effects on CD4 cells after COVID-19. No antigen has been assigned to these receptors. Profiled with immunoSEQ multiplex PCR; TCRdb holds only in-frame clones, not every one. Found here are 40,000 to 55,000 clones, roughly 72% of them singletons; the top ten hold 8.6%. Once cultured for approximately eleven days, the cells underwent separation to obtain CD4+ T cells. The sequencing used CD4+ T cells from PBMCs cultured without peptide, collected before COVID-19 vaccination. Receptors originate from a human donor who had a prior SARS-CoV-2 infection.

The chain links TRBV5-1 to TRBJ2-1; D ambiguous. This CDR3 contains 15 residues. Germline loops: CDR1 SGHRS, CDR2 YFSETQ. With 3 bases removed from V and 0 bases from J, the gap between germline ends came to 10 bases. CDR3 sequence reads: CASSYLESSYNEQFF. DNA for the CDR3: TGCGCCAGCAGCTATCTGGAGAGCTCCTACAATGAGCAGTTCTTC.

V and J are TRBV23-1 and TRBJ2-7; D remains unclear. TRBV23-1 is classed as an ORF, of uncertain function. This CDR3 comprises 13 residues. V gave up 2 bases and J gave up 4 bases, with 9 bases separating them. CDR3: CASSQGRRYEQYF. In DNA, the CDR3 is TGCGCCAGCAGTCAAGGCCGCCGGTACGAGCAGTACTTC.

V and J are TRBV27 and TRBJ1-5; D not certain. CDR1 MNHEY and CDR2 SMNVEV come from the germline V gene (reference sequence). The CDR3 has 14 residues. V was shortened by 2 bases and J by 1 base, with 6 bases between the two germline ends. The DNA for the CDR3 is TGTGCCAGCAGTTTAACTTGGAGCAATCAGCCCCAGCATTTT. This encodes CASSLTWSNQPQHF.

The chain couples TRBV4-1 to TRBJ2-5, with D perhaps assigned TRBD1 or TRBD2 (5 bases each). Germline assignment: CDR1 MGHRA and CDR2 YSYEKL. The V gene lost 5 bases and the J gene lost 7 bases, with 17 bases spanning the gap. The CDR3 runs 14 residues. The CDR3 is CASSTRDGERTQYF. For the CDR3, the DNA is TGCGCCAGCAGCACCCGGGACGGCGAAAGGACCCAGTACTTC.

This rearrangement joins TRBV7-9 to TRBJ2-7, with D possibly called TRBD1 or TRBD2 (5 bases each). The germline V and J ends were trimmed by 11 bases and 2 bases, with 19 bases remaining between them. The CDR3 loop spans 14 amino acids. Germline V CDR1 and CDR2: SEHNR, FQNEAQ (reference sequence). The CDR3 loop is CAGSGGSRPYEQYF. In nucleotides, the CDR3 is TGTGCCGGATCTGGGGGTTCGCGACCCTACGAGCAGTACTTC.

This clone was seen only a few times. The chain joins TRBV23-1 to TRBJ2-1, with 14 nucleotides matching TRBD2. TRBV23-1 is known as an ORF, though its function is uncertain. V was clipped by 8 bases and J by 1 base; unmatched bases: 7. The CDR3 runs to 17 residues. Here the CDR3 reads CASGGTSGSFSYNEQFF. DNA for the CDR3: TGCGCCAGCGGCGGGACTAGCGGGAGTTTTTCCTACAATGAGCAGTTCTTC.

The rearrangement joins TRBV2 to TRBJ2-5; D uncertain. Trimming left V 4 bases short and J 5 bases short, with 5 bases between. The CDR3 extends over 11 amino acids. Germline V gives CDR1 SNHLY, CDR2 FYNNEI. Here the CDR3 reads CASSVHETQYF. The CDR3 DNA reads as TGTGCCAGCAGTGTGCATGAGACCCAGTACTTC.

This chain joins TRBV2 and TRBJ1-4, with a possible D match to TRBD1 (5 bases). This CDR3 has 15 residues. Germline CDR1 SNHLY, CDR2 FYNNEI. Trimming stripped 4 bases from V and 7 bases from J, with 16 bases between. DNA for the CDR3: TGTGCCAGCAGTGCCCGGACACGACAGATTGAAAAACTGTTTTTT. Its protein product is CASSARTRQIEKLFF.

The V call is TRBV5-4, the J call TRBJ2-3, with 9 bases matching TRBD2. Trimming cost V 0 bases and J 1 base; bases outside gene matches: 0. The CDR3 is made up of 15 amino acids. CDR1 SGHNT and CDR2 YYREEE come from the germline V gene (reference sequence). DNA for the CDR3: TGTGCCAGCAGCTTGGTAGCGGGGGGCACAGATACGCAGTATTTT. Protein sequence: CASSLVAGGTDTQYF.

This chain uses TRBV3-1 (or the pseudogene TRBV3-2) with TRBJ1-6; D gene ambiguous. Germline assignment: CDR1 LGHDT and CDR2 YNNKEL (reference sequence). There are 18 residues in the CDR3. Trimming took 0 bases from V and 13 from J, leaving 25 bases between them. This CDR3 reads CASSQEFYRLLPRAPLHF. CDR3 coding DNA: TGTGCCAGCAGCCAAGAATTCTACAGACTACTTCCCCGAGCGCCCCTCCACTTT.

V and J are TRBV24-1 and TRBJ2-5, with unresolved D. The CDR3 spans 16 residues. V was pared by 5 bases and J by 0 bases, with 15 bases between. Germline V gene sequence: CDR1 KGHDR, CDR2 SFDVKD. CDR3 in amino acids: CATSGRTGGNQETQYF. CDR3 coding DNA: TGTGCCACCAGTGGAAGGACGGGTGGAAACCAAGAGACCCAGTACTTC.

The chain is built from TRBV9 and TRBJ2-3, with 10 positions matching TRBD2. This CDR3 contains 16 residues. V gave up 4 bases and J gave up 3 bases; unmatched junction bases: 8. CDR1 and CDR2 from the germline V gene are SGDLS and YYNGEE. The CDR3, as DNA: TGTGCCAGCAGCCGGCACACTAGCGGGATAACAGATACGCAGTATTTT. It codes for CASSRHTSGITDTQYF.